This passage covers 28 T cell receptor beta chains from one sample sequenced in a study of T cell repertoires in cytomegalovirus infection. No antigen has been assigned to these receptors. TCRdb re-called the reads with MiXCR, one entry per CDR3 protein. The sample shows about 340,000 distinct CDR3 sequences, roughly 29% of them seen only once. Sequencing was performed on cultured PBMCs, taken from culture after CMV antigen stimulation. Receptor source: a human donor in good health (CMV status not recorded). Some clones in this sample may be carry-over from other donors' samples.

This sequence joins TRBV12-3 or TRBV12-4 and TRBJ1-2, with no clear D. Trimming cost V 0 bases and J 4 bases, with 3 bases left between them. CDR3 length equals 12 residues. The CDR3 here is CASSLAAYGYTF. For the CDR3, the DNA is TGTGCCAGCAGTTTAGCGGCCTATGGCTACACCTTC.

The CDR3 DNA reads as TGTGCCAGCAGCCGAGGACAGGCCCTAGCGGGAGGCGGTTGGAATGAGCAGTTCTTC. Translated, it gives CASSRGQALAGGGWNEQFF. V and J are TRBV3-1 and TRBJ2-1; 11 bases agree with TRBD2. The CDR3 is 19 amino acids. The junction had 18 bases not matched to a gene; V was cut back by 4 bases and J by 7 bases. Looked up from germline, CDR1 is LGHDT and CDR2 is YNNKEL (reference sequence).

The chain has TRBV9 and TRBJ2-3; D not certain. Looked up from germline, CDR1 is SGDLS and CDR2 is YYNGEE. The CDR3 covers 11 residues. Trimming shortened V by 8 bases and J by 7 bases, and 11 bases separated the two germline ends. The CDR3 sequence is CARIETNTQYF. CDR3 bases: TGTGCCAGGATAGAGACGAATACGCAGTATTTT.

This clonotype was counted only a few times. The chain recombines TRBV19 with TRBJ2-1; no firm D call. CDR3 size: 15 residues. V gave up 8 bases and J gave up 8 bases, with 22 bases separating them. Germline CDR1 LNHDA, CDR2 SQIVND (reference sequence). The DNA for the CDR3 is TGTGCCAGTTCTCCAGGCCTTCTCGAGGTACATGAGCAGTTCTTC. This encodes CASSPGLLEVHEQFF.

The V call is TRBV7-2, the J call TRBJ1-3, with 10 bases matching TRBD1. Germline V CDR1 and CDR2: SGHTA, FQGNSA. This CDR3 is 19 amino acids long. The J segment lost 4 bases and the V segment lost 1 base, leaving 13 bases of the junction unmatched. The CDR3 nucleotides read TGTGCCAGCAGCTTAGGAGTGACAGGGGGCGCGGACTTGGGAAACACCATATATTTT. Protein sequence: CASSLGVTGGADLGNTIYF.

This clonotype was detected only a few times. This chain connects TRBV27 to TRBJ2-5; D gene unclear. Germline values: CDR1 MNHEY, CDR2 SMNVEV (reference sequence). With 1 base removed from V and 5 bases from J, the gap between germline ends came to 11 bases. This CDR3 comprises 14 residues. CDR3 loop: CASSLWNLAETQYF. CDR3 in DNA: TGTGCCAGCAGTTTATGGAACCTCGCGGAGACCCAGTACTTC.

This clonotype was found a few times. CDR3 DNA sequence: TGTGCCATCAGAAGACTTAGCGGGGGGGGTTCTGCAGATACGCAGTATTTT. The encoded protein is CAIRRLSGGGSADTQYF. This chain joins TRBV10-3 and TRBJ2-3, with TRBD2 matching 11 bases. CDR3 length equals 17 residues. Per the germline V gene, CDR1 is ENHRY and CDR2 is SYGVKD. Germline trimming cut 6 bases from V and 4 bases from J; bases unmatched to any gene: 12.

In its sample, this clonotype was seen a few times. The chain is built from TRBV12-3 or TRBV12-4 and TRBJ2-7; no reliable D call. This CDR3 spans 12 amino acids. V dropped 5 bases and J dropped 5 bases, with 10 bases sitting between them. CDR3 protein: CASSPLDHEQYF. As DNA, the CDR3 is TGTGCCAGCAGTCCCTTAGACCACGAGCAGTACTTC.

The chain carries TRBV18 and TRBJ1-2; TRBD1 might be the D (6 bases). CDR1 KGHSH and CDR2 LQKENI come from the germline V gene. Trimming removed 4 bases from V and 8 bases from J, with 14 bases in between. The CDR3 has 13 residues. The DNA of the CDR3 is TGTGCCAGCTCACTGAAAGAGACAGGAGGCTACACCTTC. It encodes CASSLKETGGYTF. The whole variable domain, filled in from reference TRBV18 and TRBJ1-2, reads NAGVMQNPRHLVRRRGQEARLRCSPMKGHSHVYWYRQLPEEGLKFMVYLQKENIIDESGMPKERFSAEFPKEGPSILRIQQVVRGDSAAYFCASSLKETGGYTFGSGTRLTVV.

This clonotype was seen only a few times. The CDR3 sequence is CASSLGRVPNQPQHF. DNA of the CDR3: TGTGCCAGCAGCTTGGGGAGGGTTCCCAATCAGCCCCAGCATTTT. The chain has TRBV5-6 and TRBJ1-5, with no clear D. The germline CDR1 and CDR2 sequences are SGHDT and YYEEEE. This CDR3 has 15 amino acids. Deletions cut 0 bases from V and 3 bases from J, with 10 bases between.

This chain connects TRBV11-2 to TRBJ1-1; 7 nucleotides agree with TRBD1. Per germline, CDR1 SGHAT and CDR2 FQNNGV. The trim removed 5 bases at V and 6 bases at J, leaving 9 bases unmatched. This CDR3 has 14 amino acids. CDR3 in DNA: TGTGCCAGCAGCGCTCGACAGGGTCGGCCTGAAGCTTTCTTT. Protein product: CASSARQGRPEAFF.

This chain uses TRBV10-2 with TRBJ2-7; tentatively, D is TRBD1 or TRBD2 (5 bases each). CDR1 and CDR2 (germline): WSHSY, SAAADI. V was clipped by 2 bases and J by 2 bases, with 16 bases between them. The CDR3 is 16 residues long. CDR3 residues: CASSEEGRDVTYEQYF. The CDR3 region has the DNA TGCGCCAGCAGTGAGGAGGGTAGGGACGTTACCTACGAGCAGTACTTC.

The DNA of the CDR3 is TGTGCCAGCAGTGAATTGGGTGTAAGGACAGATAAGAACACCGGGGAGCTGTTTTTT. This encodes CASSELGVRTDKNTGELFF. V usage is TRBV6-1 and J usage is TRBJ2-2; D possibly corresponds to TRBD1 (6 bases). The length of the CDR3 is 19 residues. Between the trimmed V and J ends, which lost 2 bases and 1 base, there was a span of 20 bases. The germline CDR1 and CDR2 sequences are MNHNS and SASEGT.

This clonotype has only a few counts. J is TRBJ1-1 and V is TRBV25-1; D is uncertain. Germline V gene lookup returns CDR1 MGHDK and CDR2 SYGVNS. The germline V and J ends were trimmed by 5 bases and 3 bases, with 19 bases remaining between them. The CDR3 loop spans 16 amino acids. CDR3 sequence reads: CASSLSRPGRDTEAFF. CDR3 coding DNA: TGTGCCAGCAGTCTATCCAGGCCCGGAAGGGACACTGAAGCTTTCTTT.

This clonotype occurred a few times. J is TRBJ2-3 and V is TRBV7-8; 12 positions agree with TRBD2. V was clipped by 3 bases and J by 1 base; unmatched bases: 2. CDR1 and CDR2 (germline): SGHVS, FQNEAQ. This CDR3 contains 16 residues. The CDR3 bases are TGTGCCAGCAGCTTTCGACTAGCGGGGGGCACAGATACGCAGTATTTT. It codes for CASSFRLAGGTDTQYF.

The V gene is TRBV7-9, the J gene TRBJ1-5; D is uncertain. Germline V gives CDR1 SEHNR, CDR2 FQNEAQ (reference sequence). CDR3 size: 15 residues. Trimming stripped 1 base from V and 0 bases from J, with 7 bases between. Written as DNA, the CDR3 is TGTGCCAGCAGCTTAGGGGATAATAGCAATCAGCCCCAGCATTTT. Residues: CASSLGDNSNQPQHF.

CDR3 region: CASSGQGGEFF. Here the CDR3 DNA reads TGTGCCAGCAGCGGTCAGGGGGGGGAGTTCTTT. The chain is built from TRBV5-5 and TRBJ1-1; 7 bases line up with TRBD1. CDR1 and CDR2 (germline): SGHKS, YYEKEE (reference sequence). The CDR3 consists of 11 residues. The J segment lost 14 bases and the V segment lost 4 bases, leaving 8 bases of the junction unmatched. Drawing the rest from reference TRBV5-5 and TRBJ1-1, the complete variable domain is DAGVTQSPTHLIKTRGQQVTLRCSPISGHKSVSWYQQVLGQGPQFIFQYYEKEERGRGNFPDRFSARQFPNYSSELNVNALLLGDSALYLCASSGQGGEFFGQGTRLTVV.

The gene calls are TRBV11-2 and TRBJ1-6, with a tentative D call TRBD1 (6 bases). The germline V and J ends were trimmed by 4 bases and 9 bases, with 13 bases remaining between them. CDR3 size: 14 residues. CDR1 and CDR2 from the germline V gene are SGHAT and FQNNGV. The CDR3 region is CASSSTGFSSPLHF. CDR3 in DNA: TGTGCCAGCAGCTCGACAGGCTTCAGTTCACCCCTCCACTTT.

The chain has TRBV27 and TRBJ1-6; D is possibly TRBD1 (5 bases). The CDR3 totals 14 residues. CDR1 and CDR2 from the germline V gene are MNHEY and SMNVEV (reference sequence). V gave up 3 bases and J gave up 6 bases, with 9 bases separating them. CDR3 residues: CASSLGQFNSPLHF. The CDR3 coding sequence is TGTGCCAGCAGTTTGGGGCAGTTTAATTCACCCCTCCACTTT.

Comments on this clonotype: This may come from a read error, since a much larger clone is one base off. The chain has TRBV4-2 and TRBJ2-7; 10 bases are shared with TRBD1. There are 16 residues in the CDR3. Germline-derived CDR1 and CDR2 are LGHNA and YNFKEQ. The CDR3 DNA sequence: TGTGCCAGCAGCCAAGATACTGGGACAGGGGCCATCGAGCAGAACTTC. The encoded protein is CASSQDTGTGAIEQNF.

This chain joins TRBV5-1 and TRBJ2-1; maybe TRBD2 (6 bases). Between the trimmed V and J ends, which lost 4 bases and 5 bases, there was a span of 16 bases. This CDR3 has 15 residues. CDR1 is SGHRS and CDR2 is YFSETQ in the germline V gene. CDR3 in amino acids: CASSPRAGNDNEQFF. The CDR3 nucleotides read TGCGCCAGCAGCCCCCGGGCGGGGAATGACAATGAGCAGTTCTTC.

This clonotype occurred a few times. V gene TRBV28 combines with J gene TRBJ2-1; the D call may be TRBD1 or TRBD2 (6 bases each). Germline V gene sequence: CDR1 MDHEN, CDR2 SYDVKM. This CDR3 region has 13 residues. V shed 5 bases and J shed 9 bases, with 14 bases lying between them. In DNA form, the CDR3 reads TGTGCCAGCAGTATCAGGGGAGGCGGTGAGCAGTTCTTC. Translated: CASSIRGGGEQFF.

The DNA for the CDR3 is TGTGCCAGCAGCTTAGGGGGTTGGGAGCAGTACTTC. Translating gives CASSLGGWEQYF. The chain links TRBV7-4 to TRBJ2-7; D remains ambiguous. Trimming stripped 1 base from V and 7 bases from J, with 8 bases between. Germline assignment: CDR1 SGHVT and CDR2 SQSDAQ. The CDR3 covers 12 residues.

The rearrangement links TRBV20-1 to TRBJ2-3, with TRBD2 matching over 9 bases. This CDR3 contains 16 residues. Germline V gives CDR1 DFQATT, CDR2 SNEGSKA (reference sequence). The trim removed 5 bases at V and 5 bases at J, leaving 14 bases unmatched. The CDR3 spells CSASTGLAGVLDTQYF. The CDR3 DNA sequence: TGCAGTGCTTCCACGGGACTAGCAGGAGTGCTAGATACGCAGTATTTT.

Comments on this clonotype: At one end, the junction sequence differs from germline, possibly due to a read error. The chain recombines TRBV11-1 with TRBJ2-3, with D perhaps matching TRBD1 (6 bases). CDR1 and CDR2 from the germline V gene are SGHAT and FQDESV (reference sequence). The CDR3 loop spans 16 amino acids. The CDR3 reads CASSLARGWDTDTKYF. The CDR3 coding sequence is TGTGCCAGCAGCTTAGCTCGGGGCTGGGACACAGATACGAAGTATTTT.

V usage is TRBV11-2 and J usage is TRBJ1-1; D might be TRBD1 (5 bases). V was cut by 5 bases and J by 2 bases, with 15 bases left in between. The CDR3 spans 15 residues. The germline V gene encodes CDR1 SGHAT and CDR2 FQNNGV. Here the CDR3 reads CASSPPDRLNTEAFF. The CDR3 DNA sequence: TGTGCCAGCAGCCCACCCGACAGACTAAACACTGAAGCTTTCTTT.

The rearrangement links TRBV10-3 to TRBJ1-1; 7 bases match TRBD1. V lost 3 bases, J lost 1 base, and 5 bases stayed unmatched. The germline CDR1 and CDR2 sequences are ENHRY and SYGVKD. The CDR3 spans 15 residues. CDR3 amino acids: CAISEGGDQNTEAFF. CDR3 nucleotides: TGTGCCATCAGTGAAGGGGGCGACCAGAACACTGAAGCTTTCTTT.

The chain recombines TRBV18 with TRBJ1-5; no clear D gene. Germline V gene lookup returns CDR1 KGHSH and CDR2 LQKENI. The CDR3 consists of 15 residues. V lost 5 bases, J lost 2 bases, and 13 bases lay in between. CDR3: CASSTAGGRNQPQHF. In DNA form, the CDR3 reads TGTGCCAGCTCAACCGCAGGCGGACGCAATCAGCCCCAGCATTTT.